The clone carrying this T cell receptor beta chain was detected once. TCR beta sequencing was performed on blood CD8+ and CD4+ T cells. These data come from a study of CD8 T cells in Susac syndrome. This CDR3 region has 16 residues. Germline V lookup: CDR1 MNHEY, CDR2 SVGEGT. Trimming cost V 4 bases and J 0 bases, with 16 bases left between them. RNA totalling 0.5 to 1 ug underwent reverse transcription with random hexamers. Coverage of TCR beta CDR3 amplification by immunoSEQ multiplex PCR extended to 54 Vbeta and 13 Jbeta. TCRdb redid the calling of the immunoSEQ multiplex PCR reads with MiXCR, one entry per CDR3 protein. The data show some 190,000 distinct CDR3 sequences, approximately 94% seen once.

The sequenced sample consisted of CD4+ T cells from PBMCs. This sequence originates from a human donor with multiple sclerosis. The V gene is TRBV6-2 or TRBV6-3, the J gene TRBJ2-7, with D perhaps matching TRBD2 (5 bases). The CDR3 region is CASSSRGQASSYEQYF. The CDR3 coding sequence is TGTGCCAGCAGTTCTCGAGGGCAGGCTAGCTCCTACGAGCAGTACTTC.